The text below deals with one TCR beta chain. This CDR3 is 15 amino acids long. This sample is part of a study of blood T cell repertoires in COVID-19. About the research overall: T cells, B-cell-depleted T cells, or PBMCs provided the cDNA or gDNA that served as material.

Authors' methods: Amplified reference gene primers provided the basis for estimating nucleated cell counts. The method was immunoSEQ multiplex PCR; TCRdb's version includes in-frame clones alone and lacks a portion of them. That table furnishes V, J and clone size, whereas the DNA furnished D and trimming. Of just over 200,000 clones listed, around 80% are singletons. The chain uses TRBV21-1 and TRBJ1-2. TRBV21-1 is termed a pseudogene. Sequenced sample: peripheral blood. The receptor was isolated from a woman aged 70 to 79 with acute or convalescent COVID-19. CDR3 in DNA: TGTGCCAGCAGCATTACTAATATTGGTAACTATGGCTACACCTTC. Amino acid sequence: CASSITNIGNYGYTF.